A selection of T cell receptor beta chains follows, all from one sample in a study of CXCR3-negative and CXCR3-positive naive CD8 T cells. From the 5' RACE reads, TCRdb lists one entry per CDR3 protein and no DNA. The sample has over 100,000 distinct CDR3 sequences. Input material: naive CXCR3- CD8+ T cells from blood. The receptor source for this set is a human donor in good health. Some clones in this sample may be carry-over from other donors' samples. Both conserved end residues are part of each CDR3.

CDR3: CASSVVTSTTDTQYF
V: TRBV9
J: TRBJ2-3

CDR3: CASSPWTVAEDNEQFF
V: TRBV5-1
J: TRBJ2-1

CDR3: CSARSGGSQYF
V: TRBV20-1
J: TRBJ2-5

CDR3: CSVSGTSGTDTQYF
V: TRBV29-1
J: TRBJ2-3

CDR3: CASNWGAADEQFF
V: TRBV7-9
J: TRBJ2-1

CDR3: CASSQWTDTEAFF
V: TRBV3-1
J: TRBJ1-1

CDR3: CASSPRSSGGAYNEQFF
V: TRBV7-9
J: TRBJ2-1

CDR3: CSALSSGTYNEQFF
V: TRBV20-1
J: TRBJ2-1

CDR3: CASSQFLASGGGEQFF
V: TRBV4-2
J: TRBJ2-1

CDR3: CSADPGQGLDGYTF
V: TRBV20-1
J: TRBJ1-2

CDR3: CASSSSGRPNEQYF
V: TRBV28
J: TRBJ2-7

CDR3: CASSFLREIFNEQFF
V: TRBV28
J: TRBJ2-1

CDR3: CSAALAAPYEQYF
V: TRBV29-1
J: TRBJ2-7

CDR3: CASSSRRGGQGIYEQYF
V: TRBV12-3/TRBV12-4
J: TRBJ2-7

CDR3: CSVPGRIGTGELFF
V: TRBV29-1
J: TRBJ2-2

CDR3: CASSYEGDQPQHF
V: TRBV6-2/TRBV6-3
J: TRBJ1-5

CDR3: CASSYGTGGRTEAFF
V: TRBV6-5
J: TRBJ1-1

CDR3: CASSQDVVIAGAPYTQYF
V: TRBV3-1
J: TRBJ2-3

CDR3: CASTNGRAEETQYF
V: TRBV2
J: TRBJ2-5

CDR3: CASGGLAGVEQFF
V: TRBV12-3/TRBV12-4
J: TRBJ2-1

CDR3: CAISESSANTGELFF
V: TRBV10-3
J: TRBJ2-2

CDR3: CASSPMDGAYEQYF
V: TRBV18
J: TRBJ2-7

CDR3: CASSPLGQGGFWEQYF
V: TRBV21-1
J: TRBJ2-7

CDR3: CASTTTRSGNVEQFF
V: TRBV19
J: TRBJ2-1